A selection of T cell receptor beta chains follows, all from one sample in a study of cytomegalovirus exposure and HLA in healthy donors. This table comes from immunoSEQ multiplex PCR, and its TCRdb copy is limited to in-frame clones, with some not included. The table records 260,000 or so clones, about 92% of them present only once. What was sequenced was PBMCs. The receptors were gathered from a woman between 25 and 40 years old in good health and CMV-seronegative. Each CDR3 is given with its conserved first and last residue. The D gene is left open where the match is weak. Clone size appears in some rows only: once, few, many, or a class for an expanded clone.

cdr3_nt	cdr3_aa	d_call	v_call	j_call	clone_size
TGTGCCAGTAGTATGAGCGGGAGGACTTACGAGCAGTACTTC	CASSMSGRTYEQYF	TRBD2	TRBV19	TRBJ2-7	-
TGCGCCAGCAGCCCCCCCCGACGGCCTGAAAAACTGTTTTTT	CASSPPRRPEKLFF	-	TRBV4-1	TRBJ1-4	-
TGTGCCAGCAGTTTATATTCTAGCGGGATGTCCTACGAGCAGTACTTC	CASSLYSSGMSYEQYF	TRBD2	TRBV27	TRBJ2-7	once
TGTGCCAGCAGCTTCGGACAGACCTACGAGCAGTACTTC	CASSFGQTYEQYF	-	TRBV7-8	TRBJ2-7	-
TGTGCCAGCAGCGGACAGGCTGGGGCCAACGTCCTGACTTTC	CASSGQAGANVLTF	TRBD1	TRBV28	TRBJ2-6	-
TGCGCCAGCAGCCAAGGACTAGCGGGAGGGCGAGCCAAAAACATTCAGTACTTC	CASSQGLAGGRAKNIQYF	TRBD2	TRBV4-1	TRBJ2-4	-
TGTGCCAGCTCACCAGGGGCAGGGGCTGAGCAGTACTTC	CASSPGAGAEQYF	-	TRBV18	TRBJ2-7	-
TGTGCCAGCACCAAATTGGGGGTTCAGGGCTACACCTTC	CASTKLGVQGYTF	-	TRBV28	TRBJ1-2	once
TGTGCCAGTAGTAGCGGCTCGGGACCGCCCTACGAGCAGTACTTC	CASSSGSGPPYEQYF	-	TRBV19	TRBJ2-7	-
TGTGCCAGCAGTTTTCTAGCGGGAGGGGCCGCGAACACCGGGGAGCTGTTTTTT	CASSFLAGGAANTGELFF	TRBD2	TRBV27	TRBJ2-2	-
TGTGCCAGCAGTTACTCTGGGACCTACGAGCAGTACTTC	CASSYSGTYEQYF	-	TRBV6-6	TRBJ2-7	-
TGTGCCAGCAGCCATTTAGGCCAGCCCCAGCATTTT	CASSHLGQPQHF	-	TRBV11-2	TRBJ1-5	few
TGTGCCAGCAGCCCTGGCCTCCAGGGGGCGCCTGGGGAGACCCAGTACTTC	CASSPGLQGAPGETQYF	TRBD1	TRBV7-3	TRBJ2-5	-
TGTGCCAGCAGTATTAGACTAGAAAATGAGCAGTTCTTC	CASSIRLENEQFF	-	TRBV2	TRBJ2-1	-
TGTGCCAGCAACCACCTCCAGACAGGGGGCACCGGGGAGCTGTTTTTT	CASNHLQTGGTGELFF	TRBD1	TRBV6-6	TRBJ2-2	few
TGCGCCAGCAGCCAAGATTGGGGGGGGCGGGGAACTAACTATGGCTACACCTTC	CASSQDWGGRGTNYGYTF	-	TRBV4-3	TRBJ1-2	-
TGTGCCAGCAGCCCGGCGGGTCTAGCGGGAGGGCGAAACGAGCAGTACTTC	CASSPAGLAGGRNEQYF	TRBD2	TRBV9	TRBJ2-7	-
TGTGCCTGGAGCCGGGACAGGACTAACTATGGCTACACCTTC	CAWSRDRTNYGYTF	TRBD1	TRBV30	TRBJ1-2	-
TGTGCCAGCAGGGAGACTAGCGGGAGGTTTACCGGGCAGTACTTC	CASRETSGRFTGQYF	TRBD2	TRBV28	TRBJ2-7	-
TGTGCCAGCAGCCGTGCGAGCGGGGGGAACACCGGGGAGCTGTTTTTT	CASSRASGGNTGELFF	TRBD2	TRBV4-2	TRBJ2-2	few
TGTGCCAGCAGCCAAGGGACAGTGGTGGGTCGGAGCAATCAGCCCCAGCATTTT	CASSQGTVVGRSNQPQHF	-	TRBV4-2	TRBJ1-5	-
TGTGCCAGCAGTCATACAGGGGGCTCCTACGAGCAGTACTTC	CASSHTGGSYEQYF	TRBD1	TRBV27	TRBJ2-7	-
TGTGCCAGCAGCTTGGTGTCTAGCGGTACCTACGAGCAGTACTTC	CASSLVSSGTYEQYF	TRBD2	TRBV5-5	TRBJ2-7	many
TGTGCCAGCAACTTTATACTAACCAAAAACATTCAGTACTTC	CASNFILTKNIQYF	-	TRBV28	TRBJ2-4	-
TGTGCCAGCAGTTCGGGGACTTTCTTCACAGAGACCCAGTACTTC	CASSSGTFFTETQYF	-	TRBV28	TRBJ2-5	-
TGTGCCAGCAACCAAGGCTTGAGGGTCCCGGGCGAGCAGTACTTC	CASNQGLRVPGEQYF	-	TRBV2	TRBJ2-7	once
TGCGCCAGCAGCCAAGTATTGTCCGGGACTAGCGGGAGATGGATGGAAGGAGATACGCAGTATTTT	CASSQVLSGTSGRWMEGDTQYF	TRBD2	TRBV4-3	TRBJ2-3	once
TGCAGCGCTAACACCGTCCTAGGAGAAAAACTGTTTTTT	CSANTVLGEKLFF	-	TRBV29-1	TRBJ1-4	once
TGCGCCAGCAGCTTCGGCAGGCGAACCTACGAGCAGTACTTC	CASSFGRRTYEQYF	-	TRBV5-1	TRBJ2-7	-
TGCAGTGCTTCTCGGGGATTCGTAGCTTTCTTT	CSASRGFVAFF	-	TRBV20-1	TRBJ1-1	-
TGTGCCAGCAGCGTAGGACCGGACAGGGACTATGGCTACACCTTC	CASSVGPDRDYGYTF	TRBD1	TRBV9	TRBJ1-2	-
TGTGCCAGCAGCGCCCAGGGGTGGATGGGCTACACCTTC	CASSAQGWMGYTF	-	TRBV9	TRBJ1-2	-
TGTGCCAGCACCTCCGGCACTAACTATGGCTACACCTTC	CASTSGTNYGYTF	-	TRBV6-5	TRBJ1-2	-
TGTGCCAGCAGTGATGAGCTAGCGGGAGGAGATACGCAGTATTTT	CASSDELAGGDTQYF	TRBD2	TRBV2	TRBJ2-3	-
TGTGCCAGCAGCGTAGAAACCCGGCGGGGCTACACCTTC	CASSVETRRGYTF	-	TRBV9	TRBJ1-2	-
TGTGCCACCGCGGGAGGACAGGCGAGCAATCAGCCCCAGCATTTT	CATAGGQASNQPQHF	TRBD1	TRBV15	TRBJ1-5	-